Detailed here is one T cell receptor beta chain. The data belong to a study of blood T cell repertoires in COVID-19. Study-level information: Samples of COVID-19 (acute and convalescent) were obtained from the United States, Italy and Spain. Sample material is recorded as cDNA or gDNA derived from T cells, B-cell-depleted T cells, or PBMCs.

V was pared by 4 bases and J by 2 bases, with 12 bases of the junction left unmatched. CDR3 length equals 17 residues. The germline V gene has CDR1 LGHDT and CDR2 YNNKEL (reference sequence). Per the original data handling: The assay estimated nucleated cells by amplifying reference gene primers. Generated by immunoSEQ multiplex PCR, the TCRdb table keeps only in-frame clones and is missing some. V and J calls and clone size come straight from that table; D and trimming were deduced from the DNA. The data hold about 250,000 clones, with about three quarters observed a single time. This TCR came from a woman of 80 years or more with acute or convalescent COVID-19. V gene TRBV3-1 (or the pseudogene TRBV3-2) combines with J gene TRBJ2-3; 7 bases agree with TRBD2. The sequenced sample consisted of peripheral blood. In DNA form, the CDR3 reads TGTGCCAGCAGCCCTTTCCGGGGGGTGACTAACACAGATACGCAGTATTTT. Protein: CASSPFRGVTNTDTQYF.